This T cell receptor beta chain was identified during a study of shared clonotypes between healthy human individuals. On the study more broadly: CD8 memory received one plate per donor, CD8 naive two, CD4 memory three and CD4 naive three.

The authors' processing: Junction-only sequences without quality scores were provided by ImmunoSEQ, so filtering was different. TCRdb's copy holds only in-frame clones and misses some; the assay was immunoSEQ multiplex PCR. That table furnishes V, J and clone size, whereas the DNA furnished D and trimming. The table has some 1,900,000 clones, about 95% seen once. It was CD45RO-negative cells, positively selected for CCR7, that made up naive CD8 cells, with terminally differentiated effector memory CD45RA+ cells excluded. Germline V gives CDR1 SNHLY, CDR2 FYNNEI. V lost 1 base and J lost 0, with 9 bases in between. CDR3 length: 15 amino acids.

This clonotype originated in a man younger than 30 in good health. J is TRBJ1-1 and V is TRBV2; D is unresolved. Sequenced: naive CD8+ T cells sorted from blood. CDR3 nucleotide sequence: TGTGCCAGCAGTGAAGGGGTTCCGATGAACACTGAAGCTTTCTTT. It codes for CASSEGVPMNTEAFF. The whole variable domain, filled in from reference TRBV2 and TRBJ1-1, reads EPEVTQTPSHQVTQMGQEVILRCVPISNHLYFYWYRQILGQKVEFLVSFYNNEISEKSEIFDDQFSVERPDGSNFTLKIRSTKLEDSAMYFCASSEGVPMNTEAFFGQGTRLTVV.